This TCR beta chain derives from a study of vaccination effects on CD4 cells after COVID-19. This clone turned up a few times. Its antigen remains unknown. V was cut by 6 bases and J by 1 base, with 10 bases left in between. This CDR3 is 14 amino acids long. CDR1 is SNHLY, CDR2 FYNNEI, per germline. Assay: immunoSEQ multiplex PCR; the TCRdb copy retains only in-frame clones and omits some. This sample has about 68,000 clones, with roughly 80% found just once. Antigen-specific CD4+ T cell clonotypes were called by their expansion after viral peptide-pool culture in ViraFEST. Culturing for around ten days preceded CD4+ T cell isolation. None of the vaccinated had previously contracted SARS-CoV-2, and their nucleocapsid antibodies tested negative. Each culture well received some 2.2 million PBMC. These cells were then cultured in IMDM with approximately 10 IU/ml IL-2 and around 9.6 ug/ml peptides. IL-2 medium was substituted for half the medium on days 3 and 7.

This chain connects TRBV2 to TRBJ2-4, with D uncertain. The specimen comprised CD4+ T cells from PBMCs cultured with SARS-CoV-2 spike peptides, sampled before COVID-19 vaccination. The source of this sequence is a human donor who received a COVID-19 vaccine. The CDR3 loop reads CASSLSSAKNIQYF. The CDR3 nucleotides read TGTGCCAGCAGCCTCTCCTCGGCCAAAAACATTCAGTACTTC.